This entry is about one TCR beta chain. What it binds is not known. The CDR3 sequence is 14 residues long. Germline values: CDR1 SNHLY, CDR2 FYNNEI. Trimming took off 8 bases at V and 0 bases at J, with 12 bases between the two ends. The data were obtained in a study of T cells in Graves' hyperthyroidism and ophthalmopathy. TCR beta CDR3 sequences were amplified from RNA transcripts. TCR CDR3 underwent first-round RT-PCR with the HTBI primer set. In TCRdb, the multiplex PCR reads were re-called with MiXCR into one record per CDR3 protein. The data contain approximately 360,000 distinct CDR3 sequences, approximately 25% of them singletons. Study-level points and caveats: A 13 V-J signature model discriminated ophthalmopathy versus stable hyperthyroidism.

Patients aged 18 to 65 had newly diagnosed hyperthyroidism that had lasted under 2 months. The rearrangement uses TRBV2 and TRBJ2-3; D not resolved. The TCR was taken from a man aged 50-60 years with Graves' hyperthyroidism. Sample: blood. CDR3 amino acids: CASGGRTSTDTQYF. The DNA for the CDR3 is TGTGCCAGCGGCGGTAGAACTAGCACAGATACGCAGTATTTT.